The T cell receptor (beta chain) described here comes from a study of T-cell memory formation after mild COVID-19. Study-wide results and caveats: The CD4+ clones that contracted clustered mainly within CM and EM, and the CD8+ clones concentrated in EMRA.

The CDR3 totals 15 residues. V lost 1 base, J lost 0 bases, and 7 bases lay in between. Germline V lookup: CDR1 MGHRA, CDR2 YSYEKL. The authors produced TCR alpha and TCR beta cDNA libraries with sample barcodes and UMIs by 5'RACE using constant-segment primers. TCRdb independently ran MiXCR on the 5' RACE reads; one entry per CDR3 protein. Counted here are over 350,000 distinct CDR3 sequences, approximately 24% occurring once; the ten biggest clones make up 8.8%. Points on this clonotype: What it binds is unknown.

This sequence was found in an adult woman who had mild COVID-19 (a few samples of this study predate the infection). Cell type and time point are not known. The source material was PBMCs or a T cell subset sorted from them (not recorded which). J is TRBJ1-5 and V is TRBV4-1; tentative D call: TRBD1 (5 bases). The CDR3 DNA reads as TGCGCCAGCAGCCAAGTAGACAGTAGCAATCAGCCCCAGCATTTT. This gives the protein CASSQVDSSNQPQHF.